The rows below give T cell receptor beta chains drawn from one sample of a study of shared clonotypes between healthy human individuals. The data were produced by immunoSEQ multiplex PCR, yet TCRdb's version contains in-frame clones alone and is incomplete. In the table there are about 1.1 million clones, 75% to 85% of which are singletons. Material for sequencing was memory CD4+ T cells from PBMCs. These receptors originate from a man younger than 30 in good health. Some clones in this sample may be carry-over from other donors' samples. The CDR3 runs from the conserved cysteine through the conserved F or W. D genes are given only for firm matches. The listing skips clone size in some rows; elsewhere it reads once, few, many or a size class.

>-|TRBJ2-3|-|TRBV15
TGTGCCACCAGTCAGAGAGTAGGGGGGGATACGCAGTATTTT
CATSQRVGGDTQYF
>-|TRBJ2-7|-|TRBV7-6
TGTGCCAGCAGCTTAAAAGGGAGCTCCTACGAGCAGTACTTC
CASSLKGSSYEQYF
>-|TRBJ1-2|-|TRBV29-1
TGCAGCGTCGGGGGGATTAACTATGGCTACACCTTC
CSVGGINYGYTF
>-|TRBJ2-5|-|TRBV5-5
TGTGCCAGCAGCTTGGAGGGCAGTCGAACCCAGTACTTC
CASSLEGSRTQYF
>once|TRBJ2-7|-|TRBV11-2
TGTGCCAGCAGCCGTTTCCAGAGCTCCTACGAGCAGTACTTC
CASSRFQSSYEQYF
>-|TRBJ2-5|-|TRBV4-3
TGCGCCAGCAGCCGGTCCGGGGCTAGCCACCAAGAGACCCAGTACTTC
CASSRSGASHQETQYF
>-|TRBJ2-1|-|TRBV5-1
TGCGCCAGCAGCTTGGGGTGGGCAGCGTACAATGAGCAGTTCTTC
CASSLGWAAYNEQFF
>-|TRBJ1-4|-|TRBV5-6
TGTGCCAGCAGCTTGTTCCAGGGCCGCATAACTAATGAAAAACTGTTTTTT
CASSLFQGRITNEKLFF
>once|TRBJ2-5|TRBD2|TRBV7-2
TGTGCCAGCAGCTCGTCCTGGGGGGGTGAAAAGACCCAGTACTTC
CASSSSWGGEKTQYF
>-|TRBJ2-7|-|TRBV6-5
TGTGCCAGCAGTTATCAGAACTCCCACGAGCAGTACTTC
CASSYQNSHEQYF
>-|TRBJ2-3|-|TRBV4-3
TGCGCCAGCAGCCTGGGGGGTACTAGTTGGACAGATACGCAGTATTTT
CASSLGGTSWTDTQYF
>many|TRBJ2-7|TRBD2|TRBV28
TGTGCCAGCAGTTTCACACGGACTAGCAGCGAGCAGTACTTC
CASSFTRTSSEQYF
>-|TRBJ2-1|-|TRBV18
TGTGCCAGCTCACCAGGGACACCCCAAAGCTCCTACAATGAGCAGTTCTTC
CASSPGTPQSSYNEQFF
>-|TRBJ2-7|-|TRBV7-2
TGTGCCAGCAGCCCCCTGGGACCCGTGACCTACGAGCAGTACTTC
CASSPLGPVTYEQYF
>-|TRBJ2-2|TRBD2|TRBV6-1
TGTGCCAGCAGTAGCGGGGGGCTAGGGCTGTTTTTT
CASSSGGLGLFF
>-|TRBJ2-3|TRBD2|TRBV5-1
TGCGCCAGCAGCTTGGAAGGCGGGAGGGCCGGAGATACGCAGTATTTT
CASSLEGGRAGDTQYF
>-|TRBJ2-2|-|TRBV6-5
TGTGCCAGCAGTCCCATCCCCGGGGAGCTGTTTTTT
CASSPIPGELFF
>-|TRBJ2-3|-|TRBV5-1
TGCGCCAGCAGCTTGGCCCCGATCTCCGCGGGGCCCACAGATACGCAGTATTTT
CASSLAPISAGPTDTQYF
>many|TRBJ2-2|-|TRBV14
TGTGCCAGCAGCCCCACAGGCGGGACTGGGGAGCTGTTTTTT
CASSPTGGTGELFF